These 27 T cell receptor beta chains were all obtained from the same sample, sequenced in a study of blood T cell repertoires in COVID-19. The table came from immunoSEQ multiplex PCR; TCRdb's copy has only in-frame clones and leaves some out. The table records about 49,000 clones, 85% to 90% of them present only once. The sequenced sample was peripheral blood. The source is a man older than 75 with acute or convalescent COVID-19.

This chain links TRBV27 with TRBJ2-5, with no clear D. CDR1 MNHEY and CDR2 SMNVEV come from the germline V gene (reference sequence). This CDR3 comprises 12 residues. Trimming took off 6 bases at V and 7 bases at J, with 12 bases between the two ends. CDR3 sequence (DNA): TGTGCCAGCAGCCCAGGTCCCGGGACCCAGTACTTC. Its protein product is CASSPGPGTQYF.

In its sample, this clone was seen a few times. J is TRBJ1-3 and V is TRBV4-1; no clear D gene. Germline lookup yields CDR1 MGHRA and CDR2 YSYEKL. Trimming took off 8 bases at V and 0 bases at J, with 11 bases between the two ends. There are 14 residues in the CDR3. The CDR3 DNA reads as TGCGCCAGCGCCTTAGGCGGCTCTGGAAACACCATATATTTT. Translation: CASALGGSGNTIYF.

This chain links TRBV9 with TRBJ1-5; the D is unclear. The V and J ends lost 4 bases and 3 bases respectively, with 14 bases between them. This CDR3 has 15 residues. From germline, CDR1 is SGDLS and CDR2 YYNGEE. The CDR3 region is CASSPPTLYNQPQHF. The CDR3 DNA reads TGTGCCAGCAGCCCCCCGACACTTTACAATCAGCCCCAGCATTTT.

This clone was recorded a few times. In nucleotides, the CDR3 is TGCGCCAGCATGCACAGGGTCCTTAATCAGCCCCAGCATTTT. It translates to CASMHRVLNQPQHF. This chain joins TRBV23-1 and TRBJ1-5; TRBD1 is a possible D gene (6 bases). TRBV23-1 is classed as an ORF, of uncertain function. V dropped 7 bases and J dropped 4 bases, with 14 bases sitting between them. This CDR3 has 14 amino acids.

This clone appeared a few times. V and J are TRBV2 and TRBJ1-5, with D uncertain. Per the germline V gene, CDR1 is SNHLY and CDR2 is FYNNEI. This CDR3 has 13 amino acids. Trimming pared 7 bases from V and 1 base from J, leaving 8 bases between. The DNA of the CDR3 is TGTGCCAGCACGAGGGAAAGCAATCAGCCCCAGCATTTT. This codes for CASTRESNQPQHF. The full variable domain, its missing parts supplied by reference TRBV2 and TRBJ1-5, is EPEVTQTPSHQVTQMGQEVILRCVPISNHLYFYWYRQILGQKVEFLVSFYNNEISEKSEIFDDQFSVERPDGSNFTLKIRSTKLEDSAMYFCASTRESNQPQHFGDGTRLSIL.

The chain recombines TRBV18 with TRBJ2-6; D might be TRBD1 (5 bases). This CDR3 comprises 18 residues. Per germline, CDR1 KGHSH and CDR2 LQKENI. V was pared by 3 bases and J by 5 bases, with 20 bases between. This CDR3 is CASSPLQVSNSRANVLTF. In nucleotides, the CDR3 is TGTGCCAGCTCACCCCTACAGGTCTCAAACTCGAGGGCCAACGTCCTGACTTTC. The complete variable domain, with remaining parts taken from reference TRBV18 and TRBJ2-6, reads NAGVMQNPRHLVRRRGQEARLRCSPMKGHSHVYWYRQLPEEGLKFMVYLQKENIIDESGMPKERFSAEFPKEGPSILRIQQVVRGDSAAYFCASSPLQVSNSRANVLTFGAGSRLTVL.

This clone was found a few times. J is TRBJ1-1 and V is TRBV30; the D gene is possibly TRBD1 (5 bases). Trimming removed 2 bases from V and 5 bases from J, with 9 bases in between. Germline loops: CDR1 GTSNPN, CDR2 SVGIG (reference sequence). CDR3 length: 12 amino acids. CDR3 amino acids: CAWSRGMTEAFF. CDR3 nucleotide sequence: TGTGCCTGGAGTAGGGGTATGACTGAAGCTTTCTTT.

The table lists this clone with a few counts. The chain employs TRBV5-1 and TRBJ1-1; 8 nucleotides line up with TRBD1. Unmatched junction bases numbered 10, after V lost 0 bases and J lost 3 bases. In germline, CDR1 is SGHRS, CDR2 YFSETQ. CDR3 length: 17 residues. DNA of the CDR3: TGCGCCAGCAGCTTGGCTTCAGGGGGCTTCGCGGACACTGAAGCTTTCTTT. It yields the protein CASSLASGGFADTEAFF.

The CDR3 region is CASSLGGSAETQYF. As DNA, the CDR3 is TGCGCCAGCAGCTTGGGCGGCTCTGCAGAGACCCAGTACTTC. The V gene is TRBV5-1, the J gene TRBJ2-5; D remains ambiguous. CDR3 length: 14 residues. CDR1 and CDR2 from the germline V gene are SGHRS and YFSETQ. Trimming took 0 bases from V and 4 from J, leaving 10 bases between them.

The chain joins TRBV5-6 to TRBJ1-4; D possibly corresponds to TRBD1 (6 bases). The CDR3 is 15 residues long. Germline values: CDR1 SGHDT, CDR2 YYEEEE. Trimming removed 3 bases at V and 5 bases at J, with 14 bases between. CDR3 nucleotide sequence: TGTGCCAGCAGCTCTGAGGGGCAGGGGAATGAAAAACTGTTTTTT. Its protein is CASSSEGQGNEKLFF.

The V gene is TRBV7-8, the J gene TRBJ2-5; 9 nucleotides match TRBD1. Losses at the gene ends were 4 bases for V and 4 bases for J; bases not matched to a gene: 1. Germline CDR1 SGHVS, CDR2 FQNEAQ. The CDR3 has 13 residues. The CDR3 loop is CASSSDRGETQYF. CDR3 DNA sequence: TGTGCCAGCAGCTCGGACAGGGGAGAGACCCAGTACTTC.

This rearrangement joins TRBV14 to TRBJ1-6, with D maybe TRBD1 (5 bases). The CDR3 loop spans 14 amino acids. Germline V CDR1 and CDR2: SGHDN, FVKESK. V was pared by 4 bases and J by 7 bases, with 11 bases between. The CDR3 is CASSPWEGNSPLHF. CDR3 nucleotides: TGTGCCAGCAGCCCCTGGGAGGGGAATTCACCCCTCCACTTT.

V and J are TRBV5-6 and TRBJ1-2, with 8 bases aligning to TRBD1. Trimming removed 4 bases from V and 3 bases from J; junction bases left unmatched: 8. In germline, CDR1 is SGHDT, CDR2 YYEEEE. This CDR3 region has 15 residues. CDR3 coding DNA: TGTGCCAGCAGCCCCGGGACAGGTACTCACTATGGCTACACCTTC. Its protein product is CASSPGTGTHYGYTF.

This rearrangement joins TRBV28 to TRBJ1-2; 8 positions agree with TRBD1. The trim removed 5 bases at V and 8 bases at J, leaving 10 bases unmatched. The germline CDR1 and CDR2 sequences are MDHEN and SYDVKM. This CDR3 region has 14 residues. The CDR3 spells CASSPTGAGQGYTF. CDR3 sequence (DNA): TGTGCCAGCAGTCCGACAGGGGCGGGTCAGGGCTACACCTTC.

In DNA form, the CDR3 reads TGTGCCAGCAGTCTGGAGGCAGGGGAATCCTACGAGCAGTACTTC. Translating it yields CASSLEAGESYEQYF. J is TRBJ2-7 and V is TRBV27; D is possibly TRBD1 (6 bases). Germline values: CDR1 MNHEY, CDR2 SMNVEV (reference sequence). Trimming left V 5 bases short and J 1 base short, with 15 bases between. The length of the CDR3 is 15 residues.

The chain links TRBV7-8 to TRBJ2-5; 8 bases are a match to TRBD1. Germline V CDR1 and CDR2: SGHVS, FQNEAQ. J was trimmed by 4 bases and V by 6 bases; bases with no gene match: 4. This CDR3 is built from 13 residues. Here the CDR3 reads CASRSTGVETQYF. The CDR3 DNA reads TGTGCCAGCAGATCGACAGGGGTAGAGACCCAGTACTTC.

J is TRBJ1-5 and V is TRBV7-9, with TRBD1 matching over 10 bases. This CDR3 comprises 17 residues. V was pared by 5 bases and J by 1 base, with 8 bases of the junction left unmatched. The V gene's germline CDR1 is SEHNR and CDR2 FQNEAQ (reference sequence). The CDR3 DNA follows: TGTGCCAGCAGCACTACGACAGGGGGCAGGAGCAATCAGCCCCAGCATTTT. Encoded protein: CASSTTTGGRSNQPQHF.

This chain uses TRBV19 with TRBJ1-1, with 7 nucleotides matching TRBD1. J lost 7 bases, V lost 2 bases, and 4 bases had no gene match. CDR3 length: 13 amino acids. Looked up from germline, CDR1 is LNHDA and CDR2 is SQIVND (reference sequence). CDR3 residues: CASSIRGPYEAFF. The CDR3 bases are TGTGCCAGTAGTATAAGGGGGCCCTATGAAGCTTTCTTT.

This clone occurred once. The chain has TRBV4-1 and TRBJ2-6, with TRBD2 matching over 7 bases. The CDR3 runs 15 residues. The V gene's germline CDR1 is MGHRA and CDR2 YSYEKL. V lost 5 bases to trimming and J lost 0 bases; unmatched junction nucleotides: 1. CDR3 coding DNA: TGCGCCAGCAGCTTAGCGGGCTCTGGGGCCAACGTCCTGACTTTC. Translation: CASSLAGSGANVLTF.

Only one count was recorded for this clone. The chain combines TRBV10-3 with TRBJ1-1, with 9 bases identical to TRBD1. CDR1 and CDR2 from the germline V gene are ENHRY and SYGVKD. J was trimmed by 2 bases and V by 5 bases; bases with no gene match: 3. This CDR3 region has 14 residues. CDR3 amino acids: CAISPGQGNTEAFF. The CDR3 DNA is TGTGCCATCAGTCCGGGACAGGGAAACACTGAAGCTTTCTTT.

The CDR3 spells CASRPQGLYGYTF. The DNA of the CDR3 is TGTGCCAGCAGGCCACAGGGCCTCTATGGCTACACCTTC. This chain joins TRBV6-5 and TRBJ1-2; TRBD1 is a possible D gene (6 bases). V shed 6 bases and J shed 4 bases, with 12 bases lying between them. The CDR3 totals 13 residues. CDR1 is MNHEY, CDR2 SVGAGI, per germline.

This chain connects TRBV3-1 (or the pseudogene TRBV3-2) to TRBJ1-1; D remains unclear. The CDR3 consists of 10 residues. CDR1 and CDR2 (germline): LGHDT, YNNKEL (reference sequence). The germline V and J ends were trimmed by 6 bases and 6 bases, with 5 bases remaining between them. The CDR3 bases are TGTGCCAGCAGGGGAGCTGAAGCTTTCTTT. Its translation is CASRGAEAFF.

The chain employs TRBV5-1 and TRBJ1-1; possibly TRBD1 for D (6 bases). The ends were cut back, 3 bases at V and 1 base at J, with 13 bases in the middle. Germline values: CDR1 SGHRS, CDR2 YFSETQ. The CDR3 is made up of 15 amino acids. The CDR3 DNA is TGCGCCAGCAGCTGGGGAGGGGGGCCGAACACTGAAGCTTTCTTT. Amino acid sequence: CASSWGGGPNTEAFF.

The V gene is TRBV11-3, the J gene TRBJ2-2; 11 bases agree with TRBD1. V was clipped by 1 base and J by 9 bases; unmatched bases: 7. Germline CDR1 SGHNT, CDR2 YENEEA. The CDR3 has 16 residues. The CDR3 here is CASSLGGQGVTRELFF. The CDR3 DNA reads TGTGCCAGCAGCTTAGGGGGACAGGGGGTAACCCGGGAGCTGTTTTTT.

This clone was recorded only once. This CDR3 reads CASSTGTGVGPQHF. Here the CDR3 DNA reads TGCGCCAGCAGCACCGGGACAGGTGTAGGGCCCCAGCATTTT. The V gene is TRBV5-1, the J gene TRBJ1-5; 8 nucleotides agree with TRBD1. The CDR3 consists of 14 residues. Germline CDR1 SGHRS, CDR2 YFSETQ. The J segment lost 9 bases and the V segment lost 4 bases, leaving 9 bases of the junction unmatched.

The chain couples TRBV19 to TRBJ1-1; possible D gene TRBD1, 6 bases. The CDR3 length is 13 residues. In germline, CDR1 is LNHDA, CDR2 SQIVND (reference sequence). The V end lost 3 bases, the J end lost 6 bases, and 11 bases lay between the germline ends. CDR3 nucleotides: TGTGCCAGTAGTATCAGGGGAGAATCTGAAGCTTTCTTT. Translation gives CASSIRGESEAFF.

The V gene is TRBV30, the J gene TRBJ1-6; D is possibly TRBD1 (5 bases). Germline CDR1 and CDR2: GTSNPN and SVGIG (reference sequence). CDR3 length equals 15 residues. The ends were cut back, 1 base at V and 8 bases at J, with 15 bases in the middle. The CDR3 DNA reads TGTGCCTGGAGTGCTCAACGGGGGTGGGATTCACCCCTCCACTTT. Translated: CAWSAQRGWDSPLHF.